The present entry profiles one T cell receptor beta chain with its context. The specificity of this receptor is unknown. It has no much larger one-base neighbor in the sample; base qualities were not kept. The sample originates from a study of memory B cells and T cells in multiple sclerosis (dated by TCRdb to 2017 to 2018). Study-wide context: TCR beta repertoires of autoproliferating peripheral T cells were compared with the TCR beta repertoires of brain lesion-infiltrating T cells in multiple sclerosis patients. TCR sequencing involved two multiple sclerosis patients from whom brain lesions at autopsy or brain-infiltrating cells from biopsy were available.

Unmatched junction bases come to 6, with V trimmed by 6 bases and J by 7 bases. Taken from the germline V gene (reference sequence), the CDR1 and CDR2 loops are LNHDA and SQIVND. The CDR3 spans 15 residues, from the cysteine through the phenylalanine. Of the read, only the CDR3 DNA is kept; its 45 bases are in frame from base 1. After CFSE-labeled PBMCs were cultured without a stimulus, the autoproliferating (CFSEdim) and non-proliferating (CFSEhi) T cell fractions were sequenced separately. Altogether, roughly 50 million CFSE-labeled PBMCs were kept in culture for 6 to 8 days with no stimulus, after which the replicate wells were combined. PBMCs were labeled with about 0.5 uM CFSE and cultured without exogenous stimuli in serum-free AIM-V medium. PBMCs were obtained by Ficoll density gradient centrifugation and kept cryopreserved until use. Using a FACSAria III, live 7-AAD-negative cells were sorted, then washed with PBS and stored frozen at -80 degrees C as dry pellets.

Genomic DNA was extracted, and the immunoSEQ Platform was used to amplify TCRbeta CDR3 regions from that DNA. Multiplex PCR, high-throughput sequencing and a vendor bioinformatics pipeline were brought together in the immunoSEQ assay. The study's own analysis went as follows. Non-productive sequences and CDR3s shorter than 4 amino acids were excluded, and clonotype frequencies were recalculated for each sample. In immunoSEQ Analyzer 2.0, a clonotype counted as shared when the CDR3 amino acid, V gene and J gene sequences were identical. To normalize repertoire overlap, the number of shared clonotypes was divided by the product of the two clone-set sizes and multiplied by 1000 to give arbitrary units. TCRdb obtained this table from immuneACCESS and retained in-frame rearrangements with V and J assigned. These tables miss some clones; where compared with another copy, unresolved V genes account for less than half of the shortfall, and the remainder is unexplained. V, J and clone size were drawn from that table, and D and trimming were deduced from the DNA. For this sample the table gives 25,000 to 35,000 clones, of which around 88% were detected only once. The ten largest clonotypes hold under 3.5% of the sample.

Study-wide conclusions, independent of this receptor: Clone-set sizes varied between compartments, which affected the numbers of shared clonotypes and made normalization necessary.

The receptor chain draws on TRBV19 and TRBJ1-6; TRBD1 fits 10 bases in the junction. The TCR originated in a human donor with multiple sclerosis. Source material: PBMCs from blood kept in culture. The DNA is TGTGCCAGTAGGCTCGGGGACAGGGGAAATTCACCCCTCCACTTT. Its product reads: CASRLGDRGNSPLHF.